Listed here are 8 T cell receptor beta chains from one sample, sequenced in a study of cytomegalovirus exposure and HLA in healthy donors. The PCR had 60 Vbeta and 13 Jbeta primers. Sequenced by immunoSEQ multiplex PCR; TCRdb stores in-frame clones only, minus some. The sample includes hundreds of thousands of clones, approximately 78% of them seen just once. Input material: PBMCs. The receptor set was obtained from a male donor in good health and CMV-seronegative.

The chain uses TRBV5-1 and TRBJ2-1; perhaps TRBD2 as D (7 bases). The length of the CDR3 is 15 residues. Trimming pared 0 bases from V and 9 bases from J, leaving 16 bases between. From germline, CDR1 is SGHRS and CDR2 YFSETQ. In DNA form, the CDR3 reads TGCGCCAGCAGCTTGGTTAGGGGGGGCACTTCTGAGCAGTTCTTC. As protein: CASSLVRGGTSEQFF.

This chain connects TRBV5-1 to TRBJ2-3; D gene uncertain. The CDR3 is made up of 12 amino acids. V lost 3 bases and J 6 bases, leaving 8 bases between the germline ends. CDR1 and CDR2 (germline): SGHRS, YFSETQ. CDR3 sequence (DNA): TGCGCCAGCAGCTACAGACCGGATACGCAGTATTTT. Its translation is CASSYRPDTQYF.

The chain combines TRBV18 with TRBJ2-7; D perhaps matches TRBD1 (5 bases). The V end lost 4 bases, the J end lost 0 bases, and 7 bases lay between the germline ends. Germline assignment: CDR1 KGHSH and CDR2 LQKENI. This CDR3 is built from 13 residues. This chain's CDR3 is CASSQGNSYEQYF. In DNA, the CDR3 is TGTGCCAGCTCACAGGGGAACTCCTACGAGCAGTACTTC.

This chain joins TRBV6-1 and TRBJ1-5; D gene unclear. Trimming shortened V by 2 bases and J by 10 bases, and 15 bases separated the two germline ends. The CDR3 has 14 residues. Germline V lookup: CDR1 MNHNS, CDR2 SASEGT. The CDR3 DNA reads TGTGCCAGCAGTGAAAGGACTGGAAAGAGCCCCCAGCATTTT. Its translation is CASSERTGKSPQHF.

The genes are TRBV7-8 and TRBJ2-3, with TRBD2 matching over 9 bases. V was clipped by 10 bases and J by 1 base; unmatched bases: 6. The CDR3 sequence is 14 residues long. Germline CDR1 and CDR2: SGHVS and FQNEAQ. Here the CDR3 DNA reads TGTGCCACCAAACTAGCGGGTGGCACAGATACGCAGTATTTT. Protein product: CATKLAGGTDTQYF.

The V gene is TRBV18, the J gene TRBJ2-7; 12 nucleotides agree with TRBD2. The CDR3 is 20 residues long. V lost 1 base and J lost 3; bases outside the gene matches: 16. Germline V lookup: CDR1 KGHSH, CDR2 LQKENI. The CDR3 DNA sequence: TGTGCCAGCTCACCACTAGGGCCGACTAGCGGGAGCCTGATAGACTACGAGCAGTACTTC. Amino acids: CASSPLGPTSGSLIDYEQYF.

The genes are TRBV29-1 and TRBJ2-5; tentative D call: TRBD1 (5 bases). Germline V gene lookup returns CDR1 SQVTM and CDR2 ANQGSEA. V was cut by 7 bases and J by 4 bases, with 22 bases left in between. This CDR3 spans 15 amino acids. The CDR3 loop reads CSASLSQGLLETQYF. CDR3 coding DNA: TGCAGCGCAAGCCTTTCCCAGGGTCTTTTAGAGACCCAGTACTTC.

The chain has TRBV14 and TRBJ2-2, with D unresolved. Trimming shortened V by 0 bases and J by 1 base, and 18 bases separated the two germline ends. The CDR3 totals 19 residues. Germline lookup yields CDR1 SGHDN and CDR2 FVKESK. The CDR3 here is CASSQEIPLNVRNTGELFF. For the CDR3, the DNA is TGTGCCAGCAGCCAAGAGATCCCACTAAACGTACGGAACACCGGGGAGCTGTTTTTT.